The clone carrying this T cell receptor beta chain appeared once. The antigen is not known. This CDR3 spans 15 amino acids. Trimming left V 1 base short and J 0 bases short, with 9 bases between. Germline CDR1 is LGHNA and CDR2 is YNFKEQ. The record originates from a study of T cell repertoires in cytomegalovirus infection. About the research overall: CMV infection plus the matching HLA type was flagged by public TCR beta signatures. General study points: CMV-specific TCR beta clonotypes restricted by HLA-C were the ones dominating the ex vivo response.

Via MiXCR, TCRdb re-called the reads, giving one row per CDR3 protein. The sample has approximately 280,000 distinct CDR3 sequences; 22% are singletons. The chain recombines TRBV4-2 with TRBJ1-1; a possible D gene is TRBD1 (5 bases). Sequenced material: cultured PBMCs, taken from culture after CMV antigen stimulation. This TCR was recovered from a human donor in good health (CMV status not recorded). Some clones in this sample may be carry-over from other donors' samples. The CDR3 DNA reads TGTGCCAGCAGCCAAGTGCGACAGCTGAACACTGAAGCTTTCTTT. This gives the protein CASSQVRQLNTEAFF.